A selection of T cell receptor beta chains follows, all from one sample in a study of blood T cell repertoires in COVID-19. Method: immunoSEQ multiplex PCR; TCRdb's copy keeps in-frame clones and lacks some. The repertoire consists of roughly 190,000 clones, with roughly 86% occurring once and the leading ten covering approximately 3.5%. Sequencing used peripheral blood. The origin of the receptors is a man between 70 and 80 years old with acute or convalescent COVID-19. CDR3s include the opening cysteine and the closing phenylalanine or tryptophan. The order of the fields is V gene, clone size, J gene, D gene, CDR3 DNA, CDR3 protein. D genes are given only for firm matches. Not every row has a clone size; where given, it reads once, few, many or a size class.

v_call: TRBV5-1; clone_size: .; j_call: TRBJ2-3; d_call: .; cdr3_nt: TGCGCCAGCAGCTTGTCAGGCGATCGGGGAGATACGCAGTATTTT; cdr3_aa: CASSLSGDRGDTQYF
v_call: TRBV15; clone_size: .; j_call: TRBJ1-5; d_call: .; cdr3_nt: TGTGCCACCAGCAGAGATGGAGTTGGCCAGCCCCAGCATTTT; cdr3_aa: CATSRDGVGQPQHF
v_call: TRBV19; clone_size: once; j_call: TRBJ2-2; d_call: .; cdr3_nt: TGTGCCAGTAGTATATTACAGGGTCCCGGGGAGCTGTTTTTT; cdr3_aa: CASSILQGPGELFF
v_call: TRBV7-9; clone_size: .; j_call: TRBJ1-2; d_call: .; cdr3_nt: TGTGCCAGCAGCTTAGCGTTGACAGACCATGGCTACACCTTC; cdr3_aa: CASSLALTDHGYTF
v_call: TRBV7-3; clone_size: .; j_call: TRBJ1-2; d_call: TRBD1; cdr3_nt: TGTGCCAGCTCCCTAAGCGGACAGGGGGAGGGCTACACCTTC; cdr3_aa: CASSLSGQGEGYTF
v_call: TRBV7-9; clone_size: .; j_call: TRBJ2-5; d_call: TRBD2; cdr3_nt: TGTGCCAGCAGCTTCCCTCGCGCGGGAGTAAGAGAGACCCAGTACTTC; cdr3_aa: CASSFPRAGVRETQYF
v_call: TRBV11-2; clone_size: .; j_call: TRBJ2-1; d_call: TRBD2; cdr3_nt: TGTGCCAGCAGCGGCGGGAGGCATGAGCAGTTCTTC; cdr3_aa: CASSGGRHEQFF
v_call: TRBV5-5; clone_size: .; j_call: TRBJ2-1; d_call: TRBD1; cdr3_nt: TGTGCCAGCAGCTTGATGGGACAGGGAGGGGGCAATGAGCAGTTCTTC; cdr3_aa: CASSLMGQGGGNEQFF
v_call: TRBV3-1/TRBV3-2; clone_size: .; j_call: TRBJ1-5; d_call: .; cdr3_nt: TGTGCCAGCAGCCAAGACAGGGTTCAGCCCCAGCATTTT; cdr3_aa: CASSQDRVQPQHF
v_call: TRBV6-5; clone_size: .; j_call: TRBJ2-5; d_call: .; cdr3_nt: TGTGCCAGCAGTTACGCAGGGGTAGAGACCCAGTACTTC; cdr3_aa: CASSYAGVETQYF
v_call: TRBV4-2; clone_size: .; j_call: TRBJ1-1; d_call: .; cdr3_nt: TGTGCCAGCAGCCAAGAGGACACGTGGACTGAAGCTTTCTTT; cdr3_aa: CASSQEDTWTEAFF
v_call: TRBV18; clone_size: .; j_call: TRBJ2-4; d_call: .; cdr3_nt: TGTGCCAGCTCATCCCATCCGGGAGAATACGACATTCAGTACTTC; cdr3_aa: CASSSHPGEYDIQYF
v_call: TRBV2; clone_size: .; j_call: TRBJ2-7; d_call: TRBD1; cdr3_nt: TGTGCCAGCAGTCCCGGGACAGCTTGGGTGTACGAGCAGTACTTC; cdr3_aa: CASSPGTAWVYEQYF
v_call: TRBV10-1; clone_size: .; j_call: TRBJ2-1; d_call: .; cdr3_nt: TGCGCCAGCAGTGAGGGGCTAGCTGAAACCTACAATGAGCAGTTCTTC; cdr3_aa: CASSEGLAETYNEQFF
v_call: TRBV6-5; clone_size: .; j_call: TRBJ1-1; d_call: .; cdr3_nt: TGTGCCAGCAGCCCACGCGGGGCTGAAGCTTTCTTT; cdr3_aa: CASSPRGAEAFF
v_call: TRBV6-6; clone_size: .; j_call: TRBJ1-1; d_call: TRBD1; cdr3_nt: TGTGCCAGCAGTTGGACAGGGATGAACACTGAAGCTTTCTTT; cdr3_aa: CASSWTGMNTEAFF
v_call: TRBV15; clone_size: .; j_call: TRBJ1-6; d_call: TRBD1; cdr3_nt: TGTGCCACCAGCAAAGGACAGGGAAGTTCACCCCTCCACTTT; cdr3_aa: CATSKGQGSSPLHF
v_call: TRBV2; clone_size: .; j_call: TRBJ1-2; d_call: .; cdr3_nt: TGTGCCAGCAGTACTTTGGAGGGGACGGGTGGCTACACCTTC; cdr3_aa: CASSTLEGTGGYTF
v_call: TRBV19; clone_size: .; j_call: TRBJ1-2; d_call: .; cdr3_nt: TGTGCCAGTAGCCCCCAAGGACAGCCGATTAACTATGGCTACACCTTC; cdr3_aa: CASSPQGQPINYGYTF
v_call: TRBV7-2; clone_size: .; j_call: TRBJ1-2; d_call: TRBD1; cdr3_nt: TGTGCCAGCAGTAGGGACAGGGCCTCTTCCAACTATGGCTACACCTTC; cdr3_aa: CASSRDRASSNYGYTF
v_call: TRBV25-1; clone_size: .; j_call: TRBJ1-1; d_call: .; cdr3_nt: TGTGCCAACCCACCGGGTTGTGGGGCACCGAACACTGAAGCTTTCTTT; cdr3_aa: CANPPGCGAPNTEAFF
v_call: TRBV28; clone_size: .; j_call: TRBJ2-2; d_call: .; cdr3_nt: TGTGCCAGCAGTTCTTCCGGGACAAACACCGGGGAGCTGTTTTTT; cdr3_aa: CASSSSGTNTGELFF
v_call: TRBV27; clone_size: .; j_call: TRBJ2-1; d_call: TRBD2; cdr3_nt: TGTGCCAGCAGTACATCGGGACTAGCCGCGGTCGAGCAGTTCTTC; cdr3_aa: CASSTSGLAAVEQFF